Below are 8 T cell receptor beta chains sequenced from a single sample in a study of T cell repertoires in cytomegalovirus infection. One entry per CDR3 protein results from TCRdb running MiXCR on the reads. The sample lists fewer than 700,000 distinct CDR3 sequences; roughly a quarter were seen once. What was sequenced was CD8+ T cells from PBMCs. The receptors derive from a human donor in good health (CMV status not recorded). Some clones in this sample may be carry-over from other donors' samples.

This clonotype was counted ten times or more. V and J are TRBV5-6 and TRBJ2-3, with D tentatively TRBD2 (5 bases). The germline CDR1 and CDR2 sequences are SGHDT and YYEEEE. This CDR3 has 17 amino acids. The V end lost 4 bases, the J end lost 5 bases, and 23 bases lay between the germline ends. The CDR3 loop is CASSPVKEAILGDTQYF. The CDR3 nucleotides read TGTGCCAGCAGCCCGGTGAAGGAGGCAATCCTGGGAGATACGCAGTATTTT. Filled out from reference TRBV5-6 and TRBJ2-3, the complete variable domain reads DAGVTQSPTHLIKTRGQQVTLRCSPKSGHDTVSWYQQALGQGPQFIFQYYEEEERQRGNFPDRFSGHQFPNYSSELNVNALLLGDSALYLCASSPVKEAILGDTQYFGPGTRLTVL.

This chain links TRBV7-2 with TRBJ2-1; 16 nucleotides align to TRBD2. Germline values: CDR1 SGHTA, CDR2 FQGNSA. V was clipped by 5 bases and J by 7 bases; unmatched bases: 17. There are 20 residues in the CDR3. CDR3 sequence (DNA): TGTGCCAGCAGCGGAGCCGGGGGGACTAGCGGGGGGGCCTGGGGGAATGAGCAGTTCTTC. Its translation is CASSGAGGTSGGAWGNEQFF. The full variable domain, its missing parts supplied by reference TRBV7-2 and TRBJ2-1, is GAGVSQSPSNKVTEKGKDVELRCDPISGHTALYWYRQSLGQGLEFLIYFQGNSAPDKSGLPSDRFSAERTGGSVSTLTIQRTQQEDSAVYLCASSGAGGTSGGAWGNEQFFGPGTRLTVL.

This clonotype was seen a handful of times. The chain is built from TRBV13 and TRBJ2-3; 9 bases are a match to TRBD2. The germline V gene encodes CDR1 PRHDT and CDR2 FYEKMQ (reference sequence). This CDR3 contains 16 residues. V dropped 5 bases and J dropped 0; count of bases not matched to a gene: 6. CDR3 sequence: CASSPSGDTSTDTQYF. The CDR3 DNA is TGTGCCAGCAGCCCTAGCGGGGATACTAGCACAGATACGCAGTATTTT.

CDR3 nucleotide sequence: TGTGCCAGCAGCCAGCTGGACTATGGCTACACCTTC. Amino acids: CASSQLDYGYTF. The rearrangement uses TRBV28 and TRBJ1-2; D is unclear. The germline gives CDR1 MDHEN, CDR2 SYDVKM. V shed 6 bases and J shed 3 bases, with 8 bases lying between them. The CDR3 totals 12 residues.

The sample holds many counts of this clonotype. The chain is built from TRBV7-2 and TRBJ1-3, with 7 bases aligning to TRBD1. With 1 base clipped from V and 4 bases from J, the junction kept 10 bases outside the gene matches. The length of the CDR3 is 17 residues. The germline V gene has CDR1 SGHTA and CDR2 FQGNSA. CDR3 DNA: TGTGCCAGCAGCTTAGACAGGGGATACGGGAGAGGAAACACCATATATTTT. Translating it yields CASSLDRGYGRGNTIYF. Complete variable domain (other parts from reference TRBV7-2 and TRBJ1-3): GAGVSQSPSNKVTEKGKDVELRCDPISGHTALYWYRQSLGQGLEFLIYFQGNSAPDKSGLPSDRFSAERTGGSVSTLTIQRTQQEDSAVYLCASSLDRGYGRGNTIYFGEGSWLTVV.

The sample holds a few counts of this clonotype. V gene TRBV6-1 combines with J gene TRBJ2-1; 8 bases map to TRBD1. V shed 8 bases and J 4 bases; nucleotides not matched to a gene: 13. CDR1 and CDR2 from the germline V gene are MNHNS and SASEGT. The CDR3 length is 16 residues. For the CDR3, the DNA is TGTGCCAGCCCCGGCAGGGGGCTTTACTTTTACAATGAGCAGTTCTTC. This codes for CASPGRGLYFYNEQFF.

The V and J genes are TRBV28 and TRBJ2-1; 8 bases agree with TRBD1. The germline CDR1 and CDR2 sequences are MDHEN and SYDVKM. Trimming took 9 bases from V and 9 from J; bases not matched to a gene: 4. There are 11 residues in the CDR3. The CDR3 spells CARFRGREQFF. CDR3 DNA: TGTGCCAGGTTCAGGGGGCGTGAGCAGTTCTTC.

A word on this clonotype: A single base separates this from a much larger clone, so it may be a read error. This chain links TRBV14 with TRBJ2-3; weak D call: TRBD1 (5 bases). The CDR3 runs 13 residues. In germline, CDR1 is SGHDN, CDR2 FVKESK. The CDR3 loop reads CVSSQVHQGTQYF. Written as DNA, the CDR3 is TGTGTCAGCAGCCAGGTACACCAGGGTACGCAGTATTTT.